The clone carrying this T cell receptor (beta chain) was counted a few times. The antigen is undetermined. A junction end diverges from the germline sequence, so it may reflect a read error. This sample stems from a study of neurological immune-mediated disorders. Overall study: Relapsing-remitting disease affected some 31, and secondary progressive 3, of roughly 35 multiple sclerosis patients.

TCRdb used MiXCR to reprocess the 5' RACE reads, holding one entry per CDR3 protein. The sample shows about 59,000 distinct CDR3 sequences, under 4.5% of them seen only once. Findings of the study overall: There were no CDR3 amino acid sequences shared by expanded clones across subjects, a result suggesting private repertoires in all groups. No link was found between any clinical or MRI feature and the multiple sclerosis repertoire cluster. While HTLV-1-associated myelopathy showed the greatest TCR clonal expansion, multiple sclerosis showed the least, falling below healthy controls.

The CDR3 runs to 15 residues. Per germline, CDR1 SEHNR and CDR2 FQNEAQ (reference sequence). V usage is TRBV7-9 and J usage is TRBJ2-6; weak D call: TRBD2 (6 bases). Sequencing was carried out using PBMCs. This clonotype was sampled from a woman in her thirties with multiple sclerosis. The CDR3 DNA reads as TGTGCCAGCAGCTTGTGGCCGGGCGGGGCCAAAGTCCTGACTTTC. Its protein is CASSLWPGGAKVLTF.